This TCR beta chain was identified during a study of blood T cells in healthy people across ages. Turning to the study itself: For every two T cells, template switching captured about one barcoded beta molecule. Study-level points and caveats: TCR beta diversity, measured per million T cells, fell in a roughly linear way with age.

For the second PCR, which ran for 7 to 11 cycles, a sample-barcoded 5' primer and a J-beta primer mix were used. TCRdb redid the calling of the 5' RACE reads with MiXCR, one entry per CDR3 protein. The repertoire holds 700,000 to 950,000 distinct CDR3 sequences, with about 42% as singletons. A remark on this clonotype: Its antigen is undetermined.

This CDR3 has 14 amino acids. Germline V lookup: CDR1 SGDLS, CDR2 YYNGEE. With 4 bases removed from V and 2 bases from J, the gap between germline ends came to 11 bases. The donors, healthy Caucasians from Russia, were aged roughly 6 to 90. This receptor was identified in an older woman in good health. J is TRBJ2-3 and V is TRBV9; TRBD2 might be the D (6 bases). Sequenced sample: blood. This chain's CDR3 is CASSIPGLTDTQYF. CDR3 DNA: TGTGCCAGCAGCATCCCGGGACTCACAGATACGCAGTATTTT.